What follows are 18 T cell receptor beta chains derived from one specimen sequenced in a study of technical replicates of blood from a few donors. Data came from immunoSEQ multiplex PCR; TCRdb stores just in-frame clones and leaves some out. The top ten hold around 0.4% of the sample, which has more than 90,000 clones, around 96% seen once. Sequenced material: T cells isolated from PBMCs. These receptors were collected from a human donor in good health.

The chain uses TRBV29-1 and TRBJ1-5; D may be TRBD1 (5 bases). Germline lookup yields CDR1 SQVTM and CDR2 ANQGSEA. V was cut by 3 bases and J by 5 bases, with 14 bases left in between. This CDR3 region has 14 residues. The CDR3 region is CSVEGGDSDQPQHF. CDR3 nucleotides: TGCAGCGTTGAGGGAGGGGACTCGGATCAGCCCCAGCATTTT.

The gene calls are TRBV18 and TRBJ2-2, with a weak D call TRBD2 (5 bases). This CDR3 has 15 amino acids. The germline V gene encodes CDR1 KGHSH and CDR2 LQKENI. V lost 4 bases and J 6 bases, leaving 15 bases between the germline ends. The CDR3 spells CASSLLEKGAGELFF. CDR3 in DNA: TGTGCCAGCTCACTCCTTGAAAAGGGAGCCGGGGAGCTGTTTTTT.

The chain links TRBV2 to TRBJ1-1, with D possibly TRBD1 on 6 matching bases. Trimming left V 5 bases short and J 4 bases short, with 14 bases between. The CDR3 spans 14 residues. The germline V gene encodes CDR1 SNHLY and CDR2 FYNNEI. This CDR3 is CASSSLVGGTEAFF. The CDR3 coding sequence is TGTGCCAGCAGTTCACTAGTAGGGGGCACTGAAGCTTTCTTT.

This chain links TRBV7-9 with TRBJ2-1, with 7 nucleotides matching TRBD2. Germline trimming cut 8 bases from V and 6 bases from J; bases unmatched to any gene: 10. Germline-derived CDR1 and CDR2 are SEHNR and FQNEAQ (reference sequence). This CDR3 has 14 residues. The CDR3 nucleotides are TGTGCCAGCGAGGGGACTACGCCACGCAATGAGCAGTTCTTC. Its protein product is CASEGTTPRNEQFF.

This clone was detected only once. Other DNA sequences in this specimen translate into the identical CDR3. The V call is TRBV9, the J call TRBJ2-1, with 9 bases fitting TRBD1. The trim removed 2 bases at V and 3 bases at J, leaving 3 bases unmatched. The CDR3 length is 15 residues. The germline V gene encodes CDR1 SGDLS and CDR2 YYNGEE. The CDR3 nucleotides are TGTGCCAGCAGCGTCGGGGACAGGGTCTACAATGAGCAGTTCTTC. This sequence encodes CASSVGDRVYNEQFF.

The V gene is TRBV27, the J gene TRBJ2-7; D possibly corresponds to TRBD1 (6 bases). The CDR3 contains 15 residues. V was cut by 3 bases and J by 4 bases, with 16 bases left in between. The germline V gene encodes CDR1 MNHEY and CDR2 SMNVEV (reference sequence). The CDR3 DNA reads as TGTGCCAGCAGTTTGGAAACGGGACACCCTTACGAGCAGTACTTC. Protein sequence: CASSLETGHPYEQYF.

The chain joins TRBV21-1 to TRBJ2-7; TRBD1, the D gene given by the table, was not confirmed from the DNA. TRBV21-1 is classified as a pseudogene. CDR3 length: 14 residues. In DNA form, the CDR3 reads TGTGCCAGCAGCAAAGAGGGGATTCGCATCGAGCAGTACTTC. It is translated as CASSKEGIRIEQYF.

V is TRBV6-6 and J is TRBJ1-3; no clear D. V lost 2 bases, J lost 3 bases, and 11 bases lay in between. The V gene's germline CDR1 is MNHNY and CDR2 SVGAGI (reference sequence). CDR3 length equals 15 residues. As DNA, the CDR3 is TGTGCCAGCAGTTACGCCGTCGGTAGTGGAAACACCATATATTTT. It yields the protein CASSYAVGSGNTIYF.

The J gene is TRBJ2-3, the V gene TRBV28, with 8 bases aligning to TRBD2. J gave up 11 bases and V 4 bases, and 5 bases lay outside the gene matches. The CDR3 consists of 12 residues. Germline CDR1 MDHEN, CDR2 SYDVKM. The CDR3 loop is CASSSGTSMQYF. CDR3 nucleotides: TGTGCCAGCAGTTCGGGGACTAGTATGCAGTATTTT.

The gene calls are TRBV19 and TRBJ1-1, with unresolved D. The CDR3 is made up of 12 amino acids. The V end was cut by 6 bases, the J end by 4 bases, with 9 bases between. In germline, CDR1 is LNHDA, CDR2 SQIVND (reference sequence). CDR3 sequence reads: CASRLFGTEAFF. The DNA for the CDR3 is TGTGCCAGTAGATTGTTCGGCACTGAAGCTTTCTTT.

This chain links TRBV2 with TRBJ2-1; 10 bases agree with TRBD1. This CDR3 is 15 amino acids long. In germline, CDR1 is SNHLY, CDR2 FYNNEI. The J segment lost 9 bases and the V segment lost 3 bases, leaving 8 bases of the junction unmatched. For the CDR3, the DNA is TGTGCCAGCAGTGAGCGACAGGGGGCTTGGGGTGAGCAGTTCTTC. It yields the protein CASSERQGAWGEQFF.

The rearrangement links TRBV5-4 to TRBJ1-2, with TRBD1 as a possible D gene (6 bases). V dropped 5 bases and J dropped 8 bases, with 13 bases sitting between them. This CDR3 contains 12 residues. CDR1 is SGHNT, CDR2 YYREEE, per germline (reference sequence). The CDR3 coding sequence is TGTGCCAGCAGGGGGCGGACAGTCGGCTACACCTTC. This sequence encodes CASRGRTVGYTF.

The gene calls are TRBV28 and TRBJ1-1; 9 bases map to TRBD1. The CDR3 has 17 residues. The V and J ends lost 3 bases and 4 bases, in that order; junction bases with no gene match: 12. From germline, CDR1 is MDHEN and CDR2 SYDVKM. CDR3 nucleotide sequence: TGTGCCAGCAGTTTCTCCGGGACAGGGTCTGTGAGCACTGAAGCTTTCTTT. Translation: CASSFSGTGSVSTEAFF.

This clone was seen a single time. V is TRBV9 and J is TRBJ2-7; 9 bases match TRBD2. The CDR3 length is 15 residues. Germline trimming cut 4 bases from V and 3 bases from J; bases unmatched to any gene: 8. Germline-derived CDR1 and CDR2 are SGDLS and YYNGEE. The CDR3 DNA follows: TGTGCCAGCAGCCTGGGACTAGCATCCAACTACGAGCAGTACTTC. Its protein is CASSLGLASNYEQYF.

The rearrangement joins TRBV5-8 to TRBJ2-1, with D maybe TRBD2 (6 bases). The CDR3 is 13 amino acids. The V end lost 2 bases, the J end lost 5 bases, and 8 bases lay between the germline ends. The germline CDR1 and CDR2 sequences are SGHTS and YDEGEE. This CDR3 is CASSFVADNEQFF. For the CDR3, the DNA is TGTGCCAGCAGCTTCGTAGCGGACAATGAGCAGTTCTTC.

The chain recombines TRBV19 with TRBJ1-5, with a possible D match to TRBD1 (5 bases). CDR1 and CDR2 from the germline V gene are LNHDA and SQIVND (reference sequence). V shed 8 bases and J shed 4 bases, with 18 bases lying between them. CDR3 length equals 15 residues. CDR3 in amino acids: CASGYRDSINQPQHF. In DNA, the CDR3 is TGTGCCAGTGGCTACCGGGACTCCATAAATCAGCCCCAGCATTTT.

The genes are TRBV11-3 and TRBJ2-7; 11 positions agree with TRBD2. Trimming removed 3 bases from V and 5 bases from J; junction bases left unmatched: 9. The CDR3 consists of 16 residues. Germline CDR1 reads SGHNT; CDR2 reads YENEEA. The DNA for the CDR3 is TGTGCCAGCAGCTTTGTACTAGCGGGAGATAGTCACGAGCAGTACTTC. Translation gives CASSFVLAGDSHEQYF.

This chain uses TRBV30 with TRBJ1-5; D is possibly TRBD1 (6 bases). This CDR3 comprises 13 residues. Trimming removed 5 bases at V and 4 bases at J, with 12 bases between. Germline CDR1 reads GTSNPN; CDR2 reads SVGIG (reference sequence). The CDR3 reads CAWRTGLNQPQHF. The CDR3 DNA reads as TGTGCCTGGCGTACAGGGTTAAATCAGCCCCAGCATTTT.